The entry below gives a single T cell receptor (beta chain) sequence along with its context. This CDR3 is also generated by other DNA sequences in the sample. The sample belongs to a study of blood T cell repertoires in COVID-19. Study as a whole: Samples came from the United States, Italy and Spain, spanning acute and convalescent COVID-19. The analysed material was cDNA or gDNA that came from T cells, B-cell-depleted T cells, or PBMCs.

Original processing notes: Cell counts per sample came from amplifying reference gene primers. The assay was immunoSEQ multiplex PCR, and TCRdb's table has in-frame clones only and misses some. V, J and clone size reflect that table, while D and trimming were determined from the DNA. Among about 240,000 clones listed, around 90% were seen once. Deletions cut 0 bases from V and 1 base from J, with 21 bases between. Looked up from germline, CDR1 is MGHRA and CDR2 is YSYEKL. CDR3 size: 19 residues. What was sequenced was peripheral blood. This sequence joins TRBV4-1 and TRBJ1-2; D is perhaps TRBD1 (6 bases). The TCR was taken from a woman aged 70-85 years with active or convalescent COVID-19. The CDR3 here is CASSQETRTAHLRNYGYTF. Here the CDR3 DNA reads TGCGCCAGCAGCCAAGAAACTCGGACAGCACACCTCCGTAACTATGGCTACACCTTC.